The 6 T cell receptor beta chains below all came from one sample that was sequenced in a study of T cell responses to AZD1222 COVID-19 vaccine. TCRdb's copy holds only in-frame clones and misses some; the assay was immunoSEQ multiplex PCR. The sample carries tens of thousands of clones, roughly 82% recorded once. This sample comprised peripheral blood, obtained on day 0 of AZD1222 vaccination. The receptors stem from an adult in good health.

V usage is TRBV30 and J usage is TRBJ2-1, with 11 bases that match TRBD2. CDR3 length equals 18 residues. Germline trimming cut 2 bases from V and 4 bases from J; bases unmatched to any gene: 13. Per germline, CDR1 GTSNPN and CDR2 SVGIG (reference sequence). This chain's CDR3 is CAWSQPLSGGGGYNEQFF. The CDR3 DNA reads TGTGCCTGGAGTCAACCCCTTAGCGGGGGGGGTGGATACAATGAGCAGTTCTTC.

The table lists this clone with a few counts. The CDR3 nucleotides are TGTGCCAGCAGTATTCAGGTGAACTATGGCTACACCTTC. This gives the protein CASSIQVNYGYTF. V and J are TRBV12-3 or TRBV12-4 and TRBJ1-2; D is unclear. The length of the CDR3 is 13 residues. V lost 5 bases to trimming and J lost 2 bases, with 9 bases between them.

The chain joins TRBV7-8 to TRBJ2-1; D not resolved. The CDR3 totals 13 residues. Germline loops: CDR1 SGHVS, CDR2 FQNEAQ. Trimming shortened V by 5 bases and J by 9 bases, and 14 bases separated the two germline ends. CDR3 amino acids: CASSRLSPPEQFF. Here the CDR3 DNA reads TGTGCCAGCAGCCGCCTGAGTCCCCCTGAGCAGTTCTTC.

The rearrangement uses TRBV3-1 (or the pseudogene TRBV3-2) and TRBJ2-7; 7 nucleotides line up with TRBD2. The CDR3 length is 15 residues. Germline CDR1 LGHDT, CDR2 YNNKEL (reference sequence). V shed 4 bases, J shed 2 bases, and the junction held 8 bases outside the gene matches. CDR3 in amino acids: CASSLLAAATYEQYF. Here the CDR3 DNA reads TGTGCCAGCAGCCTCCTAGCGGCGGCCACCTACGAGCAGTACTTC.

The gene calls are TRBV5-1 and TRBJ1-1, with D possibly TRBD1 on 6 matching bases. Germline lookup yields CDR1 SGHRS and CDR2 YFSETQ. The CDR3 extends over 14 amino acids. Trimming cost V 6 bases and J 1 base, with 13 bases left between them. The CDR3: CASKTGTQNTEAFF. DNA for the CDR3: TGCGCCAGCAAGACGGGGACACAGAACACTGAAGCTTTCTTT.

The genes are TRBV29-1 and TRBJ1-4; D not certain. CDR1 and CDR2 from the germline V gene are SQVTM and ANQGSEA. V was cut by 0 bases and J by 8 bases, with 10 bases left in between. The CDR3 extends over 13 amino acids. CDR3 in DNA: TGCAGCGTTGAAGATCCAGCGGGGGAAAAACTGTTTTTT. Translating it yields CSVEDPAGEKLFF. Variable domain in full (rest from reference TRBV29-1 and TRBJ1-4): SAVISQKPSRDICQRGTSLTIQCQVDSQVTMMFWYRQQPGQSLTLIATANQGSEATYESGFVIDKFPISRPNLTFSTLTVSNMSPEDSSIYLCSVEDPAGEKLFFGSGTQLSVL.